This T cell receptor (beta chain) was documented in a study of graft-versus-host responses after intestinal transplantation. Across the whole study: All recipients got anti-thymocyte globulin induction, then tacrolimus and steroids for 2 to 4 years.

A remark on this clone: The target antigen is unknown.

The repertoire was sequenced with immunoSEQ multiplex PCR; TCRdb's copy has only in-frame clones and lacks some. This table holds around 110,000 clones, 90% found once. Study-wide results and limits: Some patients had graft-donor T cell macrochimerism. In their allografts, the ratios of graft-versus-host to host-versus-graft T cell clones were high. Analysis identified GvH clones in recipient marrow, with some appearing first in ileum or blood. The study associated peak circulating GvH clone levels with early post-transplant HvG declines.

This TCR was sampled from a human donor who received an intestinal transplant. The input for sequencing was unstimulated CD4+ T cells sorted from spleen or lymph node cells, taken before intestinal transplant.

CDR3 residues: CASSLAGGPTGELFF. CDR3 bases: TGTGCCAGCAGCTTAGCGGGAGGGCCCACCGGGGAGCTGTTTTTT. The genes are TRBV7-3 and TRBJ2-2; 9 bases are shared with TRBD2. CDR3 length: 15 residues. CDR1 is SGHTA and CDR2 is FQGTGA in the germline V gene. V lost 2 bases, J lost 4 bases, and 2 bases stayed unmatched.